The rows below give T cell receptor beta chains drawn from one sample of a study of T cell responses to AZD1222 COVID-19 vaccine. Data came from immunoSEQ multiplex PCR; TCRdb stores just in-frame clones and leaves some out. The sample has under 150,000 clones; roughly nine tenths are singletons. This specimen consisted of peripheral blood, obtained 28 days after the second AZD1222 dose. These receptors were collected from an adult who received the AZD1222 COVID-19 vaccine. CDR3s include the opening cysteine and the closing phenylalanine or tryptophan. Part of the rows lack a size; the others show once, few, many or a class for expanded clones.

cdr3_aa: CASSQGRITGELFF
clone_size: NA
v_call: TRBV4-1
j_call: TRBJ2-2

cdr3_aa: CASSPQGGETQYF
clone_size: few
v_call: TRBV18
j_call: TRBJ2-5

cdr3_aa: CATSRDAGMNTEAFF
clone_size: NA
v_call: TRBV15
j_call: TRBJ1-1

cdr3_aa: CASSLRGGGAQETQYF
clone_size: NA
v_call: TRBV7-6
j_call: TRBJ2-5

cdr3_aa: CASSQGEPLHF
clone_size: NA
v_call: TRBV14
j_call: TRBJ1-6

cdr3_aa: CASSDWAAGDTEAFF
clone_size: NA
v_call: TRBV7-9
j_call: TRBJ1-1

cdr3_aa: CASSFRGGYGYTF
clone_size: NA
v_call: TRBV12-3/TRBV12-4
j_call: TRBJ1-2

cdr3_aa: CASSVEGGDISGNTIYF
clone_size: NA
v_call: TRBV9
j_call: TRBJ1-3

cdr3_aa: CASSLTPKVRSGELFF
clone_size: few
v_call: TRBV5-1
j_call: TRBJ2-2

cdr3_aa: CASSSRGKTDTQYF
clone_size: NA
v_call: TRBV5-6
j_call: TRBJ2-3

cdr3_aa: CASSESDRRTFSGYTF
clone_size: once
v_call: TRBV2
j_call: TRBJ1-2

cdr3_aa: CASSQAGSYEQYF
clone_size: NA
v_call: TRBV4-1
j_call: TRBJ2-7

cdr3_aa: CATQEVVSNQPQHF
clone_size: NA
v_call: TRBV2
j_call: TRBJ1-5

cdr3_aa: CAISEGDLSTEAFF
clone_size: NA
v_call: TRBV10-3
j_call: TRBJ1-1

cdr3_aa: CSASGGTGGNTIYF
clone_size: NA
v_call: TRBV20-1
j_call: TRBJ1-3

cdr3_aa: CSATTGRGTDTQYF
clone_size: once
v_call: TRBV29-1
j_call: TRBJ2-3

cdr3_aa: CASSRAGGTLYGYTF
clone_size: NA
v_call: TRBV14
j_call: TRBJ1-2

cdr3_aa: CAISDPHLTGHGDTQYF
clone_size: NA
v_call: TRBV10-3
j_call: TRBJ2-3

cdr3_aa: CASSLGAASTGELFF
clone_size: NA
v_call: TRBV7-6
j_call: TRBJ2-2

cdr3_aa: CASSLVTPNTEAFF
clone_size: NA
v_call: TRBV7-8
j_call: TRBJ1-1

cdr3_aa: CASRRRQGDGYTF
clone_size: once
v_call: TRBV7-2
j_call: TRBJ1-2

cdr3_aa: CASSLGQGYYEQYF
clone_size: NA
v_call: TRBV5-4
j_call: TRBJ2-7

cdr3_aa: CASSPIFVWKEKLFF
clone_size: NA
v_call: TRBV18
j_call: TRBJ1-4

cdr3_aa: CASSQDNVAAQVDNSPLHF
clone_size: few
v_call: TRBV3-1/TRBV3-2
j_call: TRBJ1-6

cdr3_aa: CASSSQGASTEAFF
clone_size: NA
v_call: TRBV6-2/TRBV6-3
j_call: TRBJ1-1

cdr3_aa: CASSYGRWDSGELFF
clone_size: NA
v_call: TRBV7-2
j_call: TRBJ2-2

cdr3_aa: CSVAGGWVGTEAFF
clone_size: NA
v_call: TRBV29-1
j_call: TRBJ1-1

cdr3_aa: CSATPRDTQYF
clone_size: few
v_call: TRBV20-1
j_call: TRBJ2-3

cdr3_aa: CASSQDVAPSSYEQYF
clone_size: NA
v_call: TRBV3-1/TRBV3-2
j_call: TRBJ2-7

cdr3_aa: CASSKARGTGNSPLHF
clone_size: NA
v_call: TRBV21-1
j_call: TRBJ1-6

cdr3_aa: CASSQDRGVGNTIYF
clone_size: NA
v_call: TRBV4-2
j_call: TRBJ1-3

cdr3_aa: CASSLEHNTGELFF
clone_size: NA
v_call: TRBV5-1
j_call: TRBJ2-2

cdr3_aa: CASSLVGRAASGNTIYF
clone_size: NA
v_call: TRBV7-9
j_call: TRBJ1-3

cdr3_aa: CASSLVGTGGTEAFF
clone_size: NA
v_call: TRBV5-1
j_call: TRBJ1-1

cdr3_aa: CSAWTPSSYNEQFF
clone_size: NA
v_call: TRBV29-1
j_call: TRBJ2-1

cdr3_aa: CASSATGYTEAFF
clone_size: NA
v_call: TRBV6-4
j_call: TRBJ1-1

cdr3_aa: CASSEWGGGYLETQYF
clone_size: NA
v_call: TRBV6-1
j_call: TRBJ2-5

cdr3_aa: CAVTRDPNTEAFF
clone_size: NA
v_call: TRBV10-3
j_call: TRBJ1-1

cdr3_aa: CASSPAYNEQFF
clone_size: NA
v_call: TRBV18
j_call: TRBJ2-1

cdr3_aa: CASSLEVQAGDTEAFF
clone_size: once
v_call: TRBV5-1
j_call: TRBJ1-1

cdr3_aa: CASSDPGGLSSYEQYF
clone_size: NA
v_call: TRBV2
j_call: TRBJ2-7

cdr3_aa: CASSWGQESTDTQYF
clone_size: NA
v_call: TRBV3-1/TRBV3-2
j_call: TRBJ2-3

cdr3_aa: CASSMIGGLNYGYTF
clone_size: NA
v_call: TRBV19
j_call: TRBJ1-2

cdr3_aa: CASTGGPGLLYQETQYF
clone_size: NA
v_call: TRBV28
j_call: TRBJ2-5

cdr3_aa: CASSPATGLGGYTF
clone_size: NA
v_call: TRBV18
j_call: TRBJ1-2

cdr3_aa: CASSQELSSTYEQYF
clone_size: NA
v_call: TRBV14
j_call: TRBJ2-7

cdr3_aa: CAISATSGGNTQYF
clone_size: NA
v_call: TRBV10-3
j_call: TRBJ2-3

cdr3_aa: CASSLVRVHQETQYF
clone_size: NA
v_call: TRBV7-2
j_call: TRBJ2-5

cdr3_aa: CAISLPGLRGELFF
clone_size: NA
v_call: TRBV10-3
j_call: TRBJ2-2